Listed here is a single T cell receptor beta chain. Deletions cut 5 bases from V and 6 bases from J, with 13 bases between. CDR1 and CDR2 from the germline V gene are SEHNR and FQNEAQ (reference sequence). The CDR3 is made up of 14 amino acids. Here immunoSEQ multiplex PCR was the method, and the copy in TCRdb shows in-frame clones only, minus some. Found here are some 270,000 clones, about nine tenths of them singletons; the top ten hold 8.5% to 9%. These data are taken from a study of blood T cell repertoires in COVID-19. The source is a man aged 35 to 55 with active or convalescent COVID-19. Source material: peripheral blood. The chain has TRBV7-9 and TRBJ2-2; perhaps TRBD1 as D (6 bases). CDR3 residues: CASSPRTDAGELFF. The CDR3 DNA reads TGTGCCAGCAGCCCTCGGACAGACGCCGGGGAGCTGTTTTTT.